A few counts support the clone carrying this TCR beta chain. Next came a second PCR, run for about 7 to 12 cycles, which used a sample-barcoded 5' primer along with a J-beta primer mix. At least 2.5 million CDR3-containing paired-end reads were obtained per sample. TCRdb reprocessed the 5' RACE reads via MiXCR and lists one record per CDR3 protein. This table holds approximately 1.5 million distinct CDR3 sequences, approximately 32% found once. This entry is derived from a study of blood T cells in healthy people across ages. This CDR3 contains 15 residues. Germline values: CDR1 MNHEY, CDR2 SMNVEV (reference sequence). V was trimmed by 4 bases and J by 4 bases, leaving 14 bases between them.

V and J are TRBV27 and TRBJ2-1; D perhaps matches TRBD1 (7 bases). This clonotype was sampled from a woman aged 25 to 45 in good health. Input material: blood. CDR3 protein: CASSSRGAIYNEQFF. The CDR3 coding sequence is TGTGCCAGCAGTTCCAGGGGGGCCATATACAATGAGCAGTTCTTC.